The T cell receptor (beta chain) described here comes from a study of prognosis after radiotherapy for stage I lung cancer. Across the study: The roughly 12 male and more than five female patients were aged about 50 to 85, median around 68 years. Over 5 patients presented with squamous cell carcinoma, about 12 with adenocarcinoma.

In germline, CDR1 is SGHNT, CDR2 YYREEE (reference sequence). Trimming took off 1 base at V and 14 bases at J, with 16 bases between the two ends. The CDR3 consists of 14 residues. This clonotype has a count of ten or more. Using two-round multiplex PCR, the authors amplified TCR beta CDR3 from genomic DNA. Primers specific to each TRBV and TRBJ gene drove first-round PCR. A single record per CDR3 protein comes from TCRdb applying MiXCR to the multiplex PCR reads. The table records 15,000 to 20,000 distinct CDR3 sequences, approximately 28% of them present only once. This clonotype was sampled from a donor older than 45 with non-small cell lung cancer. The chain uses TRBV5-4 and TRBJ1-6; a possible D gene is TRBD1 (5 bases). Sequenced material: PBMCs, taken before or after stereotactic body radiation therapy (not recorded which). The CDR3 region is CASSLSGTFVTLHF. CDR3 sequence (DNA): TGTGCCAGCAGCTTGTCAGGGACGTTCGTAACCCTCCACTTT.